The rows below give T cell receptor beta chains drawn from one sample of a study of blood T cell repertoires in COVID-19. Sequencing used immunoSEQ multiplex PCR; TCRdb keeps in-frame clones, though not all of them. The sample contains 150,000 to 200,000 clones, 70% to 80% of which appear only once. Sequencing input: peripheral blood. All receptors derive from a woman aged 50 to 60 with active or convalescent COVID-19. Each CDR3 is given with its conserved first and last residue. Fields, in order: V gene, J gene, D gene, clone size, CDR3 DNA, CDR3 protein. D genes are given only for firm matches. For some rows the clone size is stated as once, few or many, or as a class when expanded; others skip it.

TRBV18,TRBJ2-7,.,.,TGTGCCAGCTCACCCCCAAGCTACGACTCCTACGAGCAGTACTTC,CASSPPSYDSYEQYF
TRBV7-9,TRBJ1-2,TRBD1,once,TGTGCCAGCAGCTTAGGGGGACAGTATGGCTACACCTTC,CASSLGGQYGYTF
TRBV5-5,TRBJ1-4,TRBD1,.,TGTGCCAGCAGCTTAGAGGGACAGGCCGGTGAAAAACTGTTTTTT,CASSLEGQAGEKLFF
TRBV21-1,TRBJ2-7,.,.,TGTGCCAGCAGCCAAGAGGTGGGACTAGCGGGGGTTCCCTCCTACGAGCAGTACTTC,CASSQEVGLAGVPSYEQYF
TRBV7-9,TRBJ2-1,TRBD2,.,TGTGCCAGCAGCAACCTTCGGGAGGGCCTTTGGAATGAGCAGTTCTTC,CASSNLREGLWNEQFF
TRBV27,TRBJ2-7,TRBD1,.,TGTGCCAGCCGAAAATCGGGACAGGCCGATGGCGAGCAGTACTTC,CASRKSGQADGEQYF
TRBV2,TRBJ1-1,TRBD1,once,TGTGCCAGCAGTGAAGAGGGGGCGCGAACTGAAGCTTTCTTT,CASSEEGARTEAFF
TRBV19,TRBJ1-3,TRBD1,.,TGTGCCAGTAGTGCGCGCGGGACAGCCTTCTCTGGAAACACCATATATTTT,CASSARGTAFSGNTIYF
TRBV19,TRBJ1-2,TRBD1,.,TGTGCCAGTAGTTGGGACAGTGGTGCTTCTAACTATGGCTACACCTTC,CASSWDSGASNYGYTF
TRBV7-3,TRBJ2-7,.,.,TGTGCCAGCAGCCTTCTTGAGGGGCAGTACTTC,CASSLLEGQYF
TRBV2,TRBJ2-7,.,.,TGTGCCAGGGGGGGTATCGCGCGTGAAAACTACGAGCAGTACTTC,CARGGIARENYEQYF
TRBV5-4,TRBJ2-5,TRBD2,.,TGTGCCAGCAGCTTGGAACTAGCGGCAGAGACCCAGTACTTC,CASSLELAAETQYF
TRBV15,TRBJ1-1,TRBD1,few,TGTGCCACCAGCCAAGGGACAGGGGGTTTGAACACTGAAGCTTTCTTT,CATSQGTGGLNTEAFF
TRBV6-6,TRBJ2-1,TRBD2,.,TGTGCCAGCAGCCAAGGACTAGCGGGAGGGAGGGAGCAGTTCTTC,CASSQGLAGGREQFF
TRBV7-2,TRBJ2-7,TRBD1,few,TGTGCCAGCAGCACCGGGACAGGGACTTACGAGCAGTACTTC,CASSTGTGTYEQYF
TRBV9,TRBJ2-7,TRBD2,.,TGTGCCAGCAGCAACGGACTAGCGCGCGACTCCTACGAGCAGTACTTC,CASSNGLARDSYEQYF
TRBV9,TRBJ2-7,TRBD2,.,TGTGCCAGCAGCGTAGGGGGACTAGCGGAGCAGTACTTC,CASSVGGLAEQYF